This T cell receptor (beta chain) stems from a study of cytomegalovirus exposure and HLA in healthy donors. This clone was seen only a few times. Its antigen remains unidentified. Nominally healthy donors provided the samples, though records likely missed some immune exposures. This CDR3 comprises 16 residues. Trimming at V came to 8 bases and at J to 0 bases, leaving 9 bases not matched to a gene. Germline values: CDR1 SGHTA, CDR2 FQGNSA. Researchers ran the PCR with 60 Vbeta and 13 Jbeta primers. Profiled with immunoSEQ multiplex PCR; TCRdb holds only in-frame clones, not every one. The table records 150,000 to 200,000 clones, approximately 71% of them present only once. Study-wide results and limits: In a later analysis, donors in an Asian-associated ancestry cluster reportedly had fewer N-insertions in productive TCRs than the cohort mean. V- and J-gene trimming in TCR beta was tied to a missense DCLRE1C variant by an analysis performed later.

The sequence was collected from a woman aged 18 to 35 in good health and CMV-seropositive. The chain has TRBV7-2 and TRBJ2-3, with 9 bases lining up with TRBD2. Sequencing was carried out using PBMCs. CDR3 residues: CASRWVAGASTDTQYF. The CDR3 DNA reads TGTGCCAGCCGATGGGTAGCGGGGGCTAGCACAGATACGCAGTATTTT.